These T cell receptor beta chains were read from a single sample in a study of beta chain features in type 1 diabetes. Here immunoSEQ multiplex PCR was the method, and the copy in TCRdb shows in-frame clones only, minus some. There are 300,000 or so clones in the sample; approximately 9.7% occur only once, and around 1% lies in the top ten. Source material: central memory CD4+ T cells from blood. The receptors originated from a young man with type 1 diabetes. Each CDR3 is given with its conserved first and last residue. The D gene is left open where the match is weak. Clone size appears in some rows only: once, few, many, or a class for an expanded clone.

cdr3_length j_call d_call clone_size v_call cdr3_nt cdr3_aa
15 TRBJ2-5 TRBD1 few TRBV5-1 TGCGCCAGCAGCCGCCGGACAGGGGACGCAGAGACCCAGTACTTC CASSRRTGDAETQYF
13 TRBJ1-4 TRBD1 few TRBV5-6 TGTGCCAGCAGCCTGGGACAGTCGGGAAAACTGTTTTTT CASSLGQSGKLFF
15 TRBJ2-3 . . TRBV6-5 TGTGCCAGCAGTTACTCGGGGGAAATCACAGATACGCAGTATTTT CASSYSGEITDTQYF
16 TRBJ2-6 . . TRBV6-5 TGTGCCAGCAGTTACTTTAGCTCAACCGGGGCCAACGTCCTGACTTTC CASSYFSSTGANVLTF
12 TRBJ2-2 . few TRBV5-4 TGTGCCAGCCGGAAGGGCACCGGGGAGCTGTTTTTT CASRKGTGELFF
14 TRBJ1-2 TRBD1 . TRBV10-3 TGTGCCATCAGTGACCCAGGGGGTAACTATGGCTACACCTTC CAISDPGGNYGYTF
15 TRBJ2-7 . . TRBV27 TGTGCCAGCAGTAGCGCTCCGACAGCCTTCTACGAGCAGTACTTC CASSSAPTAFYEQYF
16 TRBJ1-4 . few TRBV18 TGTGCCAGCTCACCACCCTTTCGGGGGGAGGGTGAAAAACTGTTTTTT CASSPPFRGEGEKLFF
15 TRBJ1-6 TRBD1 . TRBV7-9 TGTGCCAGCAGCACTGACAGGGGGCTAAGTTCACCCCTCCACTTT CASSTDRGLSSPLHF
14 TRBJ2-3 . . TRBV5-4 TGTGCCAGCAGCTTGTACAGGGTTGAAGATACGCAGTATTTT CASSLYRVEDTQYF
13 TRBJ1-3 . . TRBV29-1 TGCAGCGCCATAATTCTCTCTGGAAACACCATATATTTT CSAIILSGNTIYF
15 TRBJ2-1 TRBD1 few TRBV18 TGTGCCAGCTCACCGATACAGGGGGTTGACAATGAGCAGTTCTTC CASSPIQGVDNEQFF
11 TRBJ2-7 . few TRBV20-1 TGCAGTGCCCAGGGGGGGTACGAGCAGTACTTC CSAQGGYEQYF
11 TRBJ2-7 . . TRBV7-2 TGTGCCAGCAGCTCCCAGATCGAGCAGTACTTC CASSSQIEQYF
16 TRBJ2-3 TRBD1 . TRBV7-8 TGTGCCAGCAGCATAGGGACAGGGGCTTTCACAGATACGCAGTATTTT CASSIGTGAFTDTQYF
19 TRBJ2-4 TRBD2 . TRBV4-2 TGTGCCAGCAGCCAAGATCAGGCTAGCGGGGGGATAGCCAAAAACATTCAGTACTTC CASSQDQASGGIAKNIQYF
15 TRBJ1-4 TRBD1 few TRBV7-2 TGTGCCAGCAGCCCCCCCGGGACAGTTAATGAAAAACTGTTTTTT CASSPPGTVNEKLFF
16 TRBJ2-5 . few TRBV7-2 TGTGCCAGCGGGAGTCCGCCGGGGGGGACAGGGGAGACCCAGTACTTC CASGSPPGGTGETQYF
13 TRBJ2-2 . few TRBV9 TGTGCCAGCAGCGTACTAGCCGAGTCCGAGCTGTTTTTT CASSVLAESELFF
14 TRBJ1-2 TRBD1 many TRBV28 TGTGCCAGCAGGTACTTGACAGGGGAGGATGGCTACACCTTC CASRYLTGEDGYTF